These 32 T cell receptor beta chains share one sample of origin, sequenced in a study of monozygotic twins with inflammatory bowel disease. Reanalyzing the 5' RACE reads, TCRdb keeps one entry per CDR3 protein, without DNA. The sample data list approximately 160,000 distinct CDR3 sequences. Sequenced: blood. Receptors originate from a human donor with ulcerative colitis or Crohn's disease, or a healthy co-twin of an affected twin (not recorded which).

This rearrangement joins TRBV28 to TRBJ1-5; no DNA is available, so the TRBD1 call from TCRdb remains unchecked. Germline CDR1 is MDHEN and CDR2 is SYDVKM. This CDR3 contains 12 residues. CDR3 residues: CASKAPGQTQHF. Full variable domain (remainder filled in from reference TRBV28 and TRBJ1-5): DVKVTQSSRYLVKRTGEKVFLECVQDMDHENMFWYRQDPGLGLRLIYFSYDVKMKEKGDIPEGYSVSREKKERFSLILESASTNQTSMYLCASKAPGQTQHFGDGTRLSIL.

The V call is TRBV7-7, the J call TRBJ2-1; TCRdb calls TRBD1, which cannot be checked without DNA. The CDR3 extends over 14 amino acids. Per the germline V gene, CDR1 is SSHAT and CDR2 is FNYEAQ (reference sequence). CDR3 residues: CASSLEEGRNEQFF.

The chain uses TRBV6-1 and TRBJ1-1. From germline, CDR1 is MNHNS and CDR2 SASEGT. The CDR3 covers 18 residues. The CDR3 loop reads CASTHAIMAGRMNTEAFF.

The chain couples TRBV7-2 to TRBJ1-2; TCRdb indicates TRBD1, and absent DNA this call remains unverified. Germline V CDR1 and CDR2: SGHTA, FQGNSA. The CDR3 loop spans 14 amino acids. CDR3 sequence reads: CASSLLGQGGGYTF.

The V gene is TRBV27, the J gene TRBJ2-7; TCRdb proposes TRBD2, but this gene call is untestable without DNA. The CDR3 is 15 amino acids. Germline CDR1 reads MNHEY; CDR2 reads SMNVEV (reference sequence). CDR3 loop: CASSMGTSGPYEQYF.

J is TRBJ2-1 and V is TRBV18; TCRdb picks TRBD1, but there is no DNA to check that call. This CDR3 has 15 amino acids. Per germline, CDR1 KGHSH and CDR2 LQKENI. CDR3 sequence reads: CASSPQGAPTNEQFF.

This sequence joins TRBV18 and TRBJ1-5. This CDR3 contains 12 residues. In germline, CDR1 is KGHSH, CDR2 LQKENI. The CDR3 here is CASSPPLGPQHF.

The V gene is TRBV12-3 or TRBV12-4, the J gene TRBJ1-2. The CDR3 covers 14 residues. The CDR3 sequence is CASSPSGRHYGYTF.

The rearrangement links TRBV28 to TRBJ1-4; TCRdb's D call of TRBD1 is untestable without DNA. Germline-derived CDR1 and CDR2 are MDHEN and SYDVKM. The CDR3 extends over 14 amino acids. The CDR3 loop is CASSGTPTNEKLFF.

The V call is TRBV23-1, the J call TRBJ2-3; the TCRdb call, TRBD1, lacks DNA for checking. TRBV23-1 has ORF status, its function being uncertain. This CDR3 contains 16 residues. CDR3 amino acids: CASSQKGQGPTDTQYF.

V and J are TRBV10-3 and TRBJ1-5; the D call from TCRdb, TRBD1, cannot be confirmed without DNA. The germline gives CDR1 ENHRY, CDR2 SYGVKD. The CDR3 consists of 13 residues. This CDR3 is CAISETGVQPQHF.

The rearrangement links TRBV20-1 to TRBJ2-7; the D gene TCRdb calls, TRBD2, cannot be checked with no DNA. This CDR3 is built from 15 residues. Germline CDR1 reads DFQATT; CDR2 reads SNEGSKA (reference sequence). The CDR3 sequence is CSASGRQSGRDEQYF.

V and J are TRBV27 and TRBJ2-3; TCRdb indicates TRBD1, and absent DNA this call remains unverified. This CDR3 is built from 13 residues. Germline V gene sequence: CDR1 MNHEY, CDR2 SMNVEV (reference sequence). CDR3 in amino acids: CTSSLQGRDTQYF.

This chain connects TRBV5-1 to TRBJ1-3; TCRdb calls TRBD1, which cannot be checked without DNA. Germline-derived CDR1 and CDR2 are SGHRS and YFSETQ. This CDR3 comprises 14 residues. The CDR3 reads CASSPGTSWDTIYF.

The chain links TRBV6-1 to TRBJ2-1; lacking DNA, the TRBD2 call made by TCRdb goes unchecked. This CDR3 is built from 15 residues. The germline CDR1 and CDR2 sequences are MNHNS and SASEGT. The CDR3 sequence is CASGRQGLIYNEQFF.

CDR3 residues: CASSNPGIQGSEAFF. This sequence joins TRBV28 and TRBJ1-1; checking the TCRdb D call of TRBD1 is not possible without DNA. Germline CDR1 reads MDHEN; CDR2 reads SYDVKM. The CDR3 runs to 15 residues.

Here the CDR3 reads CSATRGRSGNTIYF. This rearrangement joins TRBV20-1 to TRBJ1-3. Germline V gene sequence: CDR1 DFQATT, CDR2 SNEGSKA (reference sequence). The CDR3 runs to 14 residues.

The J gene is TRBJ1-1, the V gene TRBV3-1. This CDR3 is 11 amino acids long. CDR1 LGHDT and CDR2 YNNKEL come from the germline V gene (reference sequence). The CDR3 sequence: CASSQDLRAFF.

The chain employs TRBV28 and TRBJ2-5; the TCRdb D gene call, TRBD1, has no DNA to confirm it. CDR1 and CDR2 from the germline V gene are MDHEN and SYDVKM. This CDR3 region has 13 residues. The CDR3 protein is CASKDRGQETQYF.

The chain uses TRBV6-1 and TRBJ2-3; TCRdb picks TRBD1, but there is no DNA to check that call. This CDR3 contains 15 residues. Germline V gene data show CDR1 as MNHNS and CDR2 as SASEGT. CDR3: CASGQTGVSTDTQYF.

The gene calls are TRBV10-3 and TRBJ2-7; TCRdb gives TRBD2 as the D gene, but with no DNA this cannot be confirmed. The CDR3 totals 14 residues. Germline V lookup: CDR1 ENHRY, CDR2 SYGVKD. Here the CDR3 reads CAISDGDWPNEQYF.

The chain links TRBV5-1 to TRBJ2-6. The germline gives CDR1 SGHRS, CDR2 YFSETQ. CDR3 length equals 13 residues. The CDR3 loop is CASNPPGANVLTF.

CDR3: CASKLGNEQYF. The chain has TRBV27 and TRBJ2-7. CDR1 and CDR2 (germline): MNHEY, SMNVEV (reference sequence). The CDR3 totals 11 residues.

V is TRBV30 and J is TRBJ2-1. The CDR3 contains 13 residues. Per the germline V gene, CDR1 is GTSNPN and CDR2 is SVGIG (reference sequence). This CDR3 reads CAWSVGLLGEQFF.

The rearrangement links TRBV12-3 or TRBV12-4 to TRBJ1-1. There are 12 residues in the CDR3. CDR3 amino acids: CASIGMSAEAFF.

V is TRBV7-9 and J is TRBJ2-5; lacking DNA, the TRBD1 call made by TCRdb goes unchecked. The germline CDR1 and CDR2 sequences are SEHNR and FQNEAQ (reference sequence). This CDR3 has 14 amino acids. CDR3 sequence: CASSPQVYQETQYF.

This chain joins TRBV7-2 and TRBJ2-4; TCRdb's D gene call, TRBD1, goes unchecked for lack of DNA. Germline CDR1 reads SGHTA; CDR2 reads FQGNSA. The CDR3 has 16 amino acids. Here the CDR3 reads CASSYNTGLAKNIQYF.

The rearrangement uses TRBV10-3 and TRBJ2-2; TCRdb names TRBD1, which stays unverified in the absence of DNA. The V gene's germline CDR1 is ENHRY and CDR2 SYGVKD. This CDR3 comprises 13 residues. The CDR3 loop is CAISEEGTGELFF.

Here the CDR3 reads CSAGTGRRYSITQYF. The chain is built from TRBV29-1 and TRBJ2-3; TCRdb outputs TRBD1, but without DNA this stays unchecked. The germline V gene encodes CDR1 SQVTM and CDR2 ANQGSEA. The CDR3 has 15 amino acids.

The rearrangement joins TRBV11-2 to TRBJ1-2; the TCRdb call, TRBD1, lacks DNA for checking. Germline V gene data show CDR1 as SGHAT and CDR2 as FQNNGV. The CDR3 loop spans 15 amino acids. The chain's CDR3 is CASSPTIQDNYGYTF.

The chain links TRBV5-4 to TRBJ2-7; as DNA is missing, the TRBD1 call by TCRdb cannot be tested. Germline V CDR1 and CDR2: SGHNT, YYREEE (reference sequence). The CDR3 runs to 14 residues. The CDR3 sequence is CASSLKGVTYEQYF.

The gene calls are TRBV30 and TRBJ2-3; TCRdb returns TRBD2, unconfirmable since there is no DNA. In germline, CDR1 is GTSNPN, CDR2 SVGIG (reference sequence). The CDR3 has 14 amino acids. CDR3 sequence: CAWSVGGNTDTQYF. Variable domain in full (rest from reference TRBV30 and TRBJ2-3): SQTIHQWPATLVQPVGSPLSLECTVEGTSNPNLYWYRQAAGRGLQLLFYSVGIGQISSEVPQNLSASRPQDRQFILSSKKLLLSDSGFYLCAWSVGGNTDTQYFGPGTRLTVL.